What follows are 13 T cell receptor beta chains derived from one specimen sequenced in a study of T cells after yellow fever vaccination. TCRdb independently ran MiXCR on the 5' RACE reads; one entry per CDR3 protein. The sample has under 350,000 distinct CDR3 sequences; 4.1% are singletons. This sample comprised PBMCs, obtained 5 days after the yellow fever booster vaccination. The receptors come from a man between 18 and 29 years old who received the YFV17D yellow fever vaccine.

In its sample, this clonotype was seen a few times. This sequence joins TRBV28 and TRBJ2-3, with D uncertain. The CDR3 runs to 16 residues. Trimming pared 3 bases from V and 3 bases from J, leaving 16 bases between. Germline CDR1 reads MDHEN; CDR2 reads SYDVKM. CDR3 protein: CASSFWLRLATDTQYF. The DNA for the CDR3 is TGTGCCAGCAGTTTTTGGCTGAGGTTAGCAACAGATACGCAGTATTTT.

Only a few counts were recorded for this clonotype. V and J are TRBV10-3 and TRBJ2-1, with D unclear. Germline-derived CDR1 and CDR2 are ENHRY and SYGVKD. The germline V and J ends were trimmed by 7 bases and 7 bases, with 11 bases remaining between them. The CDR3 is 12 amino acids. CDR3 amino acids: CAIMKLGNEQFF. The CDR3 DNA reads as TGTGCCATCATGAAGTTGGGGAATGAGCAGTTCTTC.

There are a few counts of this clonotype. This rearrangement joins TRBV27 to TRBJ1-5; D possibly corresponds to TRBD1 (5 bases). There are 18 residues in the CDR3. With 1 base removed from V and 2 bases from J, the gap between germline ends came to 18 bases. Germline CDR1 and CDR2: MNHEY and SMNVEV (reference sequence). This CDR3 is CASSLLGTGGVRNQPQHF. As DNA, the CDR3 is TGTGCCAGCAGTTTATTGGGGACGGGGGGTGTTCGCAATCAGCCCCAGCATTTT.

This clonotype was observed a handful of times. The CDR3 is CSALEGGYNEQFF. CDR3 sequence (DNA): TGCAGTGCTCTGGAGGGGGGATATAATGAGCAGTTCTTC. The chain couples TRBV20-1 to TRBJ2-1, with D perhaps TRBD1 or TRBD2 (6 bases each). In germline, CDR1 is DFQATT, CDR2 SNEGSKA (reference sequence). This CDR3 region has 13 residues. V lost 5 bases and J 7 bases, leaving 15 bases between the germline ends.

V gene TRBV12-3 or TRBV12-4 combines with J gene TRBJ2-7; TRBD1 matches at 8 bases. The CDR3 loop spans 14 amino acids. The CDR3 sequence: CASSPGQGSFEQYV. CDR3 in DNA: TGTGCCAGCAGTCCCGGACAGGGCTCCTTCGAGCAGTACGTC.

This clonotype was detected only a few times. The J gene is TRBJ2-5, the V gene TRBV6-6, with a possible D match to TRBD1 (6 bases). The CDR3 is made up of 16 amino acids. Germline values: CDR1 MNHNY, CDR2 SVGAGI (reference sequence). The germline V and J ends were trimmed by 4 bases and 4 bases, with 19 bases remaining between them. The CDR3 nucleotides read TGTGCCAGCAGTTCCAGGAGAACAGGGATCGCAGAGACCCAGTACTTC. This encodes CASSSRRTGIAETQYF.

This clonotype occurred a few times. The chain joins TRBV28 to TRBJ2-3, with 11 bases aligning to TRBD2. There are 18 residues in the CDR3. V lost 2 bases to trimming and J lost 0 bases; unmatched junction nucleotides: 7. Germline CDR1 reads MDHEN; CDR2 reads SYDVKM. The CDR3 region has the DNA TGTGCCAGCAGTTTAGGGCTAGCGGGGGGCCCGAGCACAGATACGCAGTATTTT. Translation: CASSLGLAGGPSTDTQYF. Drawing the rest from reference TRBV28 and TRBJ2-3, the complete variable domain is DVKVTQSSRYLVKRTGEKVFLECVQDMDHENMFWYRQDPGLGLRLIYFSYDVKMKEKGDIPEGYSVSREKKERFSLILESASTNQTSMYLCASSLGLAGGPSTDTQYFGPGTRLTVL.

This clonotype was seen a few times. V usage is TRBV5-6 and J usage is TRBJ2-1; D uncertain. V was trimmed by 4 bases and J by 0 bases, leaving 14 bases between them. The CDR3 is 16 amino acids. Germline V gives CDR1 SGHDT, CDR2 YYEEEE. The CDR3 loop reads CASSQYLRISYNEQFF. For the CDR3, the DNA is TGTGCCAGCAGCCAGTATCTCCGAATCTCCTACAATGAGCAGTTCTTC. Together with reference TRBV5-6 and TRBJ2-1, the CDR3 gives the full variable domain: DAGVTQSPTHLIKTRGQQVTLRCSPKSGHDTVSWYQQALGQGPQFIFQYYEEEERQRGNFPDRFSGHQFPNYSSELNVNALLLGDSALYLCASSQYLRISYNEQFFGPGTRLTVL.

The chain carries TRBV7-9 and TRBJ1-2; tentative D call: TRBD1 (5 bases). The CDR3 contains 12 residues. V was trimmed by 11 bases and J by 2 bases, leaving 12 bases between them. CDR1 is SEHNR, CDR2 FQNEAQ, per germline (reference sequence). The CDR3 reads CAWRQSNYGYTF. In DNA, the CDR3 is TGTGCCTGGAGACAGTCGAACTATGGCTACACCTTC.

The chain joins TRBV7-8 to TRBJ2-7; D is possibly TRBD2 (6 bases). The CDR3 runs 16 residues. The germline V gene has CDR1 SGHVS and CDR2 FQNEAQ. V gave up 4 bases and J gave up 2 bases, with 18 bases separating them. The CDR3: CASSSQAGTDPYEQYF. For the CDR3, the DNA is TGTGCCAGCAGCTCGCAAGCGGGTACAGATCCCTACGAGCAGTACTTC. The full variable domain, completed using reference TRBV7-8 and TRBJ2-7, is GAGVSQSPRYKVAKRGQDVALRCDPISGHVSLFWYQQALGQGPEFLTYFQNEAQLDKSGLPSDRFFAERPEGSVSTLKIQRTQQEDSAVYLCASSSQAGTDPYEQYFGPGTRLTVT.

This clonotype came up many times. The chain links TRBV4-3 to TRBJ2-5; 9 bases match TRBD1. This CDR3 comprises 16 residues. Germline CDR1 reads LGHNA; CDR2 reads YSLEER. V lost 4 bases and J lost 4; bases outside the gene matches: 10. This CDR3 is CASSPRLGQGGETQYF. The CDR3 nucleotides are TGCGCCAGCAGCCCCAGGCTGGGACAGGGAGGAGAGACCCAGTACTTC.

This clonotype was detected many times. The J gene is TRBJ2-2, the V gene TRBV4-3; weak D call: TRBD2 (6 bases). Germline CDR1 is LGHNA and CDR2 is YSLEER. The CDR3 is 15 residues long. V dropped 0 bases and J dropped 7 bases, with 12 bases sitting between them. CDR3 nucleotide sequence: TGCGCCAGCAGCCAAGATGCAGGGAGGATCGGGGAGCTGTTTTTT. Protein: CASSQDAGRIGELFF.

This clonotype was found a few times. The chain joins TRBV12-3 or TRBV12-4 to TRBJ1-2; D not certain. The CDR3 runs 14 residues. V lost 6 bases and J lost 4, with 15 bases in between. DNA of the CDR3: TGTGCCAGCAGCCTAAGTATAGGCGGCTATGGCTACACCTTC. Amino acid sequence: CASSLSIGGYGYTF.